This is a list of T cell receptor beta chains from one sample in a study of blood T cells in healthy people across ages. From the 5' RACE reads, TCRdb called clonotypes with MiXCR, one entry per CDR3 protein. The sample consists of roughly 1.6 million distinct CDR3 sequences, approximately 32% of them appearing once. The sequencing sample was made of blood. All receptors derive from a woman younger than 45 in good health. Each CDR3 is given with its conserved first and last residue. A D gene is named only where the DNA matches it firmly. Expanded clones are given a class, and other clones once, few, many or no size at all.

clone_size	j_call	d_call	v_call	cdr3_nt	cdr3_aa
NA	TRBJ1-5	NA	TRBV6-8	TGTGCCAGCAATCTTGGGGACATATATCAGCCCCAGCATTTT	CASNLGDIYQPQHF
NA	TRBJ2-7	NA	TRBV9	TGTGCCAGCAGCGCCCGCCCCTCAGGAGGAGGCCTCTCCTACGAGCAGTACTTC	CASSARPSGGGLSYEQYF
NA	TRBJ2-4	TRBD2	TRBV27	TGTGCCAGCAGCCTAGACGGGACTAGCAGAAAAAACATTCAGTACTTC	CASSLDGTSRKNIQYF
NA	TRBJ2-5	NA	TRBV29-1	TGCAGCTCCGGACGGGGTGGAGGCCAAGAGACCCAGTACTTC	CSSGRGGGQETQYF
NA	TRBJ2-5	NA	TRBV12-3/TRBV12-4	TGTGCCAGCAGTTCTTCTCGGGGAAGTAAAGAGACCCAGTACTTC	CASSSSRGSKETQYF
NA	TRBJ1-2	NA	TRBV7-8	TGTGCCAGCAGCACCCTCACACCGAACTATGGCTACACCTTC	CASSTLTPNYGYTF
NA	TRBJ2-5	TRBD1	TRBV28	TGTGCCAGCAGTTTACTCCCTGGACAGGCTCAAGGGACCCAGTACTTC	CASSLLPGQAQGTQYF
NA	TRBJ2-7	NA	TRBV6-1	TGTGCCAGCAGTAGAGAGTTTAAGGGGCCCTACGAGCAGTACTTC	CASSREFKGPYEQYF
NA	TRBJ2-3	NA	TRBV7-2	TGTGCCAGCACCTTCAGGGACTTCTCCACAGATACGCAGTATTTT	CASTFRDFSTDTQYF
NA	TRBJ1-1	TRBD1	TRBV5-1	TGCGCCAGCAGCAGGGGACAGGGAATGTGGAACACTGAAGCTTTCTTT	CASSRGQGMWNTEAFF
NA	TRBJ2-3	TRBD2	TRBV7-6	TGTGCCAGCAGGGAGGCGGGAGGGTCGTCAGATACGCAGTATTTT	CASREAGGSSDTQYF
NA	TRBJ2-7	TRBD1	TRBV3-1	TGTGCCAGCAGCCTGGGACAGGTTAACGAGCAGTACTTC	CASSLGQVNEQYF
few	TRBJ2-5	NA	TRBV27	TGTGCCAGCAGTCCTGTTCTATCGGGAGAGACCCAGTACTTC	CASSPVLSGETQYF
NA	TRBJ1-1	NA	TRBV7-6	TGTGCCAACAGCTTAGAAACGGCCCCTGACACTGAAGCTTTCTTT	CANSLETAPDTEAFF
NA	TRBJ2-7	NA	TRBV20-1	TGCAGTGCTAGAACGCAAGGGACTTCCTACGAGCAGTACTTC	CSARTQGTSYEQYF
few	TRBJ2-5	TRBD1	TRBV2	TGTGCCAGCATCAGAGAGGGGGCCACAATGTCGGAGACCCAGTACTTC	CASIREGATMSETQYF
NA	TRBJ2-3	TRBD1	TRBV28	TGTGCCAGCAGTCTTTCCGGGACAGGACTCACAGATACGCAGTATTTT	CASSLSGTGLTDTQYF
NA	TRBJ2-7	NA	TRBV19	TGTGCCAGTAGTATCGCAGAGGGGTACGAGCAGTACTTC	CASSIAEGYEQYF
NA	TRBJ1-5	NA	TRBV6-6	TGTGCCAGCGACCTCAATCAGCCCCAGCATTTT	CASDLNQPQHF
NA	TRBJ2-7	TRBD2	TRBV7-8	TGTGCCAGCAGCTTAACGGGCGCTAGCGGGAGTCAAGAGCAGTACTTC	CASSLTGASGSQEQYF
NA	TRBJ2-5	NA	TRBV4-1	TGCGCCAGCAGCCCTGCTGGGGGGGCCGAGACCCAGTACTTC	CASSPAGGAETQYF
few	TRBJ2-2	NA	TRBV20-1	TGCAGTGCTAGACAGGGAAGAACAGCCGGGGAGCTGTTTTTT	CSARQGRTAGELFF
NA	TRBJ2-7	TRBD2	TRBV11-2	TGTGCCAGCAGCGAGTTTGGCGGGGGGACGCGGTACGAGCAGTACTTC	CASSEFGGGTRYEQYF
few	TRBJ1-2	NA	TRBV4-1	TGCGCCAGCAGCCAAGTCGGGGGGGGTTATGGCTACACCTTC	CASSQVGGGYGYTF
many	TRBJ2-1	NA	TRBV10-3	TGTGCCATCAGTACCGGGACCAACAATGAGCAGTTCTTC	CAISTGTNNEQFF
few	TRBJ1-1	TRBD1	TRBV11-2	TGTGCCAGCAGCGTAGACTACAGGGGACGGAACACTGAAGCTTTCTTT	CASSVDYRGRNTEAFF
NA	TRBJ2-7	NA	TRBV6-1	TGTGCCAGTGTTTCAGGGGCTAGCCCCTACGAGCAGTACTTC	CASVSGASPYEQYF
NA	TRBJ1-5	NA	TRBV15	TGTGCCACCAGCAAACGACAGCCTCAGCCCCAGCATTTT	CATSKRQPQPQHF
few	TRBJ2-3	NA	TRBV5-1	TGCGCCAGCACCTCAGACAGCACAGATACGCAGTATTTT	CASTSDSTDTQYF
NA	TRBJ1-1	NA	TRBV10-3	TGTGCCATCCGCTTAGGGGAGGGTGAAGCTTTCTTT	CAIRLGEGEAFF
NA	TRBJ1-1	NA	TRBV30	TGTGCCTGGACCCAAACGAACACTGAAGCTTTCTTT	CAWTQTNTEAFF
NA	TRBJ2-1	NA	TRBV12-3/TRBV12-4	TGTGCCAGCAGTTTAACCCTACAGCCCTACAATGAGCAGTTCTTC	CASSLTLQPYNEQFF
once	TRBJ2-7	NA	TRBV27	TGTGCCAGCAGTTTATCAATGCGCAGAAGCTCCTACGAGCAGTACTTC	CASSLSMRRSSYEQYF
few	TRBJ1-1	TRBD1	TRBV3-1	TGTGCCAGCAGCCCCGGACAGGGGGCGTGGGGCACTGAAGCTTTCTTT	CASSPGQGAWGTEAFF
NA	TRBJ1-2	NA	TRBV14	TGTGCCAGCAGCCAAGGAAGAGGGTTGGGGAACTATGGCTACACCTTC	CASSQGRGLGNYGYTF
many	TRBJ2-7	NA	TRBV6-4	TGTGCCAGCAGTGACTCCCAGGGTCGGGAGCAGTACTTC	CASSDSQGREQYF
few	TRBJ1-2	NA	TRBV5-1	TGCGCCAGCAGGTTCCAGGGGACCCGAGGGGATGGCTACACCTTC	CASRFQGTRGDGYTF
few	TRBJ1-2	TRBD1	TRBV5-5	TGTGCCAGCAGCCCTATCGGACAGGGGGTTAACTATGGCTACACCTTC	CASSPIGQGVNYGYTF
NA	TRBJ2-2	NA	TRBV3-1	TGTGCCAGCAGCCAAGATCTTTACGCGGGCGGGGAGCTGTTTTTT	CASSQDLYAGGELFF
many	TRBJ2-1	TRBD1	TRBV7-2	TGTGCCAGCAGCTTGGACAGGGGGGGTTACAATGAGCAGTTCTTC	CASSLDRGGYNEQFF
few	TRBJ2-1	TRBD2	TRBV5-1	TGCGCCAGCAGCTCCCAACTAGCGGGGGGTGTAGGGGATGAGCAGTTCTTC	CASSSQLAGGVGDEQFF
NA	TRBJ1-2	NA	TRBV27	TGTGCCAGCAGTTCCTCTGGAACAGGGTTCAACTATGGCTACACCTTC	CASSSSGTGFNYGYTF
NA	TRBJ2-2	TRBD2	TRBV5-1	TGCGCCAGCAGCTTGCGGAGCGGGGGGGCCGGGGAGCTGTTTTTT	CASSLRSGGAGELFF
NA	TRBJ2-7	NA	TRBV7-3	TGTGCCAGCAGCCCACATCGGCCCTACGAGCAGTACTTC	CASSPHRPYEQYF
NA	TRBJ1-1	NA	TRBV7-9	TGTGCCAGCAGCTCACTACAGGGAAACACTGAAGCTTTCTTT	CASSSLQGNTEAFF
NA	TRBJ2-1	TRBD2	TRBV24-1	TGTGCCACCAGTGATTGGGGACTAGCGGGAGGGCCACAGTTCTTC	CATSDWGLAGGPQFF
NA	TRBJ1-5	NA	TRBV2	TGTGCCAGCAGTGAAATCAAGGGCAATCAGCCCCAGCATTTT	CASSEIKGNQPQHF
NA	TRBJ2-7	NA	TRBV12-3/TRBV12-4	TGTGCCAGCAGTTTAGGAGGGTACGGGCAGTACTTC	CASSLGGYGQYF
NA	TRBJ2-3	NA	TRBV2	TGTGCCAGCGGCCCGGAGCGACTAGTCACAGATACGCAGTATTTT	CASGPERLVTDTQYF
few	TRBJ1-2	NA	TRBV3-1	TGTGCCAGCAGCCAAGTGAGGTCCAGGGCGGATGGCTACACCTTC	CASSQVRSRADGYTF
NA	TRBJ2-3	NA	TRBV28	TGTGCCAGCACTGGACGTCACTGGGAGGAGTTGAAGGCAGATACGCAGTATTTT	CASTGRHWEELKADTQYF
many	TRBJ1-6	NA	TRBV7-6	TGTGCCAGCAGCTCCACGGGGTATAATTCACCCCTCCACTTT	CASSSTGYNSPLHF